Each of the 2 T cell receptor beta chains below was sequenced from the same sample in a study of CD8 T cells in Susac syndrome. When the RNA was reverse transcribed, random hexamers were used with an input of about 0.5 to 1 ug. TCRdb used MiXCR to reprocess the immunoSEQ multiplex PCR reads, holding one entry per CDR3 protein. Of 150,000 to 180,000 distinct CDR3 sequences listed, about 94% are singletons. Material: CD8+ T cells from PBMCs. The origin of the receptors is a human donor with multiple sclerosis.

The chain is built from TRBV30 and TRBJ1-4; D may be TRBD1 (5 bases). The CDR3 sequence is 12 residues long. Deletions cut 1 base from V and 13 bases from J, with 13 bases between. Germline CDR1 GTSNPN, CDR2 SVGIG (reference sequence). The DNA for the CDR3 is TGTGCCTGGAGTGATGGAGGGCAGGGACTGTTTTTT. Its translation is CAWSDGGQGLFF.

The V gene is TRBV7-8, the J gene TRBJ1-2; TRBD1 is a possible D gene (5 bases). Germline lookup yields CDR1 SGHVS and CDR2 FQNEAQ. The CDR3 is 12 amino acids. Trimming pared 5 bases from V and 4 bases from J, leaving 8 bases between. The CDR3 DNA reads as TGTGCCAGCAGCCCCGGGGGCTATGGCTACACCTTC. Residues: CASSPGGYGYTF.